Each of the 32 T cell receptor beta chains below was sequenced from the same sample in a study of spatial heterogeneity in lung cancer. TCRdb redid the calling of the 5' RACE reads with MiXCR, one entry per CDR3 protein. This repertoire shows about 120,000 distinct CDR3 sequences, more than 10% found once; its top ten account for 24%. Time point given: blood at routine non-recurrence follow-up after resection. The sample here was PBMCs, taken at follow-up. The source of these receptors is a female donor with early-stage non-small cell lung cancer.

This rearrangement joins TRBV24-1 to TRBJ2-1; 11 bases are shared with TRBD1. CDR1 is KGHDR and CDR2 is SFDVKD in the germline V gene. The CDR3 is 15 residues long. J was trimmed by 9 bases and V by 3 bases; bases with no gene match: 6. In DNA, the CDR3 is TGTGCCACCAGTGATCCCGGACAGGGGGCCGGTGAGCAGTTCTTC. It encodes CATSDPGQGAGEQFF.

This clonotype was counted between two and nine times. This sequence joins TRBV28 and TRBJ1-2; maybe TRBD1 (6 bases). From germline, CDR1 is MDHEN and CDR2 SYDVKM. The germline V and J ends were trimmed by 3 bases and 0 bases, with 14 bases remaining between them. This CDR3 has 16 amino acids. The CDR3 coding sequence is TGTGCCAGCAGTTTCCCCAACCAGGGGACTAACTATGGCTACACCTTC. Its translation is CASSFPNQGTNYGYTF.

Ten or more counts support this clonotype. V usage is TRBV12-3 or TRBV12-4 and J usage is TRBJ2-4; 12 bases map to TRBD2. The trim removed 5 bases at V and 0 bases at J, leaving 11 bases unmatched. The CDR3 is 19 amino acids. CDR3 nucleotide sequence: TGTGCCAGCAGTACATCCGGGACTAGCGGGCCCTTAGCCAAAAACATTCAGTACTTC. Translated: CASSTSGTSGPLAKNIQYF.

This clonotype was observed a few times. The chain has TRBV12-3 or TRBV12-4 and TRBJ1-3; 7 bases are a match to TRBD1. The J segment lost 0 bases and the V segment lost 7 bases, leaving 3 bases of the junction unmatched. The CDR3 runs 14 residues. The CDR3 reads CASKQGSSGNTIYF. DNA for the CDR3: TGTGCCAGCAAACAGGGGAGCTCTGGAAACACCATATATTTT.

The chain has TRBV30 and TRBJ1-3; D not certain. Looked up from germline, CDR1 is GTSNPN and CDR2 is SVGIG (reference sequence). The germline V and J ends were trimmed by 3 bases and 0 bases, with 9 bases remaining between them. The CDR3 extends over 14 amino acids. The CDR3 DNA follows: TGTGCCTGGAGGGGAGTCACCTCTGGAAACACCATATATTTT. Residues: CAWRGVTSGNTIYF. Using reference TRBV30 and TRBJ1-3 for the parts outside the CDR3, the full variable domain is SQTIHQWPATLVQPVGSPLSLECTVEGTSNPNLYWYRQAAGRGLQLLFYSVGIGQISSEVPQNLSASRPQDRQFILSSKKLLLSDSGFYLCAWRGVTSGNTIYFGEGSWLTVV.

In this sample, this clonotype turned up once. CDR3 in DNA: TGCGCCAGCAGCCTCTACGGGACAGAGAATCAGCCCCAGCATTTT. This gives the protein CASSLYGTENQPQHF. The V and J genes are TRBV5-1 and TRBJ1-5; TRBD1 aligns across 7 bases. CDR1 and CDR2 from the germline V gene are SGHRS and YFSETQ. V was clipped by 4 bases and J by 4 bases; unmatched bases: 8. CDR3 length: 15 residues.

This chain links TRBV5-1 with TRBJ1-1; the D is unclear. The germline V and J ends were trimmed by 7 bases and 0 bases, with 10 bases remaining between them. CDR1 and CDR2 from the germline V gene are SGHRS and YFSETQ. There are 13 residues in the CDR3. The CDR3 sequence is CASRREMNTEAFF. CDR3 DNA sequence: TGCGCCAGCCGGAGGGAGATGAACACTGAAGCTTTCTTT.

This chain links TRBV27 with TRBJ2-5, with TRBD2 matching 11 bases. Germline lookup yields CDR1 MNHEY and CDR2 SMNVEV (reference sequence). This CDR3 is built from 15 residues. The V segment lost 6 bases and the J segment 6 bases; nucleotides outside the gene matches: 9. The CDR3 loop is CASSPGLAGVKTQYF. The CDR3 DNA reads as TGTGCCAGCAGCCCCGGACTAGCGGGCGTCAAGACCCAGTACTTC.

V is TRBV4-2 and J is TRBJ2-1; no firm D call. Trimming stripped 0 bases from V and 5 bases from J, with 8 bases between. Looked up from germline, CDR1 is LGHNA and CDR2 is YNFKEQ. The CDR3 runs 14 residues. The DNA of the CDR3 is TGTGCCAGCAGCCAAGAACTGGTGGACAATGAGCAGTTCTTC. Translating gives CASSQELVDNEQFF.

This sequence joins TRBV4-1 and TRBJ2-1; weak D call: TRBD2 (6 bases). The CDR3 has 15 residues. The germline V gene has CDR1 MGHRA and CDR2 YSYEKL. Trimming cost V 4 bases and J 8 bases, with 18 bases left between them. The CDR3 loop is CASSRTGTVQYEQFF. The CDR3 DNA follows: TGCGCCAGCAGCCGAACCGGGACTGTGCAGTATGAGCAGTTCTTC.

The chain combines TRBV20-1 with TRBJ1-3; 8 bases fit TRBD1. The CDR3 has 17 amino acids. Germline V gene lookup returns CDR1 DFQATT and CDR2 SNEGSKA (reference sequence). V trimming: 4 bases; J trimming: 2 bases; junction bases outside the gene matches: 13. The CDR3 nucleotides read TGCAGTGCTATCCCGAATCCCCAGGGACAGGCTGGAAACACCATATATTTT. As protein: CSAIPNPQGQAGNTIYF.

There are a few counts of this clonotype. This chain uses TRBV10-1 with TRBJ2-1, with TRBD2 as a possible D gene (7 bases). The germline V gene encodes CDR1 WNHNN and CDR2 SYGVQD (reference sequence). CDR3 length equals 14 residues. Trimming removed 7 bases from V and 5 bases from J, with 15 bases in between. This chain's CDR3 is CASTSGGADNEQFF. CDR3 nucleotide sequence: TGCGCCAGCACCTCGGGGGGCGCCGACAATGAGCAGTTCTTC.

The V and J genes are TRBV29-1 and TRBJ2-1; 8 bases map to TRBD2. Germline-derived CDR1 and CDR2 are SQVTM and ANQGSEA. V dropped 2 bases and J dropped 4; count of bases not matched to a gene: 10. This CDR3 region has 16 residues. CDR3 sequence reads: CSVEIIAGSGYNEQFF. CDR3 sequence (DNA): TGCAGCGTTGAAATTATAGCGGGATCGGGTTACAATGAGCAGTTCTTC.

The J gene is TRBJ2-5, the V gene TRBV11-2; TRBD2 matches at 13 bases. Germline V gene data show CDR1 as SGHAT and CDR2 as FQNNGV. The CDR3 has 17 residues. After removal of 8 bases from V and 5 bases from J, the junction contained 14 bases not matched to a gene. CDR3 protein: CASEGLAGARAWETQYF. In nucleotides, the CDR3 is TGTGCCAGCGAAGGACTAGCGGGAGCTCGGGCGTGGGAGACCCAGTACTTC.

This sequence joins TRBV20-1 and TRBJ2-1, with no clear D. The germline V gene has CDR1 DFQATT and CDR2 SNEGSKA (reference sequence). CDR3 size: 13 residues. V lost 3 bases and J lost 5, with 11 bases in between. CDR3 residues: CSASMDLNNEQFF. The CDR3 DNA is TGCAGTGCTAGTATGGACCTTAACAATGAGCAGTTCTTC.

The chain has TRBV7-9 and TRBJ2-7; D gene unclear. Per germline, CDR1 SEHNR and CDR2 FQNEAQ (reference sequence). Trimming removed 3 bases at V and 2 bases at J, with 14 bases between. The CDR3 spans 15 residues. The CDR3 sequence: CASSFGHPTAYEQYF. In nucleotides, the CDR3 is TGTGCCAGCAGCTTCGGTCATCCTACTGCCTACGAGCAGTACTTC.

This clonotype appeared a few times. The chain couples TRBV6-2 or TRBV6-3 to TRBJ1-5; D not resolved. The V gene lost 2 bases and the J gene lost 4 bases, with 9 bases spanning the gap. Germline V gene lookup returns CDR1 MNHEY and CDR2 SVGEGT. The CDR3 is made up of 14 amino acids. CDR3 sequence: CASSYLGKNQPQHF. CDR3 DNA: TGTGCCAGCAGTTACCTCGGGAAAAATCAGCCCCAGCATTTT.

Only a few counts were recorded for this clonotype. A read error may account for a junction end that differs from germline. The chain has TRBV29-1 and TRBJ2-5; D not resolved. CDR1 is SQVTM, CDR2 ANQGSEA, per germline. The CDR3 totals 13 residues. This CDR3 is CSVKESPGETQYF. CDR3 nucleotide sequence: TGCAGCGTTAAAGAAAGCCCCGGGGAGACCCAGTACTTC.

V usage is TRBV20-1 and J usage is TRBJ1-5; D ambiguous. Trimming took 0 bases from V and 3 from J, leaving 21 bases between them. The V gene's germline CDR1 is DFQATT and CDR2 SNEGSKA (reference sequence). This CDR3 has 18 residues. CDR3 residues: CSARDRFLRRGLNQPQHF. Here the CDR3 DNA reads TGCAGTGCTAGAGATCGGTTTCTGCGGCGAGGGCTCAATCAGCCCCAGCATTTT.

The chain couples TRBV4-3 to TRBJ2-4; D is unclear. This CDR3 contains 15 residues. Germline CDR1 and CDR2: LGHNA and YSLEER. V was trimmed by 0 bases and J by 7 bases, leaving 13 bases between them. The CDR3, as DNA: TGCGCCAGCAGCCAAGAAGACGGCCCTGCGAACATTCAGTACTTC. It codes for CASSQEDGPANIQYF.

This clonotype was counted ten times or more. The chain carries TRBV12-3 or TRBV12-4 and TRBJ1-1; D ambiguous. Trimming took off 5 bases at V and 1 base at J, with 8 bases between the two ends. CDR3 length: 13 amino acids. The CDR3 region has the DNA TGTGCCAGCAGTAACCAAACGAACACTGAAGCTTTCTTT. It specifies CASSNQTNTEAFF.

This clonotype was found many times. The chain carries TRBV4-2 and TRBJ1-2; TRBD1 matches at 7 bases. There are 13 residues in the CDR3. V was clipped by 2 bases and J by 14 bases; unmatched bases: 11. Germline CDR1 and CDR2: LGHNA and YNFKEQ. The CDR3 protein is CASSQSQGPALTF. CDR3 nucleotides: TGTGCCAGCAGCCAATCACAGGGGCCGGCTTTAACCTTC.

A remark on this clonotype: The final CDR3 position lacks the conserved phenylalanine or tryptophan, pointing to a likely read error. This rearrangement joins TRBV28 to TRBJ2-7; 8 nucleotides align to TRBD2. Losses at the gene ends were 8 bases for V and 3 bases for J; bases not matched to a gene: 9. The CDR3 has 14 residues. Germline CDR1 and CDR2: MDHEN and SYDVKM. Here the CDR3 DNA reads TGTGCCAGCGGAGGACTAGCTCATCTCTACGAGCAGTACCTC. Translation gives CASGGLAHLYEQYL.

V gene TRBV5-1 combines with J gene TRBJ1-1; a possible D gene is TRBD1 (5 bases). With 5 bases removed from V and 3 bases from J, the gap between germline ends came to 20 bases. The length of the CDR3 is 16 residues. CDR1 SGHRS and CDR2 YFSETQ come from the germline V gene. CDR3 sequence (DNA): TGCGCCAGCAGTTTCGGTCAGGGTGTTCGGGACACTGAAGCTTTCTTT. It yields the protein CASSFGQGVRDTEAFF.

The chain employs TRBV18 and TRBJ2-1, with TRBD2 as a possible D gene (5 bases). Germline V gene data show CDR1 as KGHSH and CDR2 as LQKENI. CDR3 length equals 14 residues. Trimming took off 2 bases at V and 4 bases at J, with 9 bases between the two ends. The DNA of the CDR3 is TGTGCCAGCTCACCAATGAGCGGATACAATGAGCAGTTCTTC. Translated: CASSPMSGYNEQFF.

Ten or more counts support this clonotype. The chain links TRBV10-3 to TRBJ1-5; D gene uncertain. In germline, CDR1 is ENHRY, CDR2 SYGVKD. Trimming stripped 2 bases from V and 6 bases from J, with 14 bases between. The CDR3 is 15 residues long. The CDR3 DNA reads as TGTGCCATCAGTGAGACGGAGGCAGAGGGTCAGCCCCAGCATTTT. This sequence encodes CAISETEAEGQPQHF.

This clonotype showed up just a few times. J is TRBJ2-3 and V is TRBV6-2 or TRBV6-3; 9 bases map to TRBD2. V trimming: 3 bases; J trimming: 3 bases; junction bases outside the gene matches: 4. The CDR3 has 15 residues. In germline, CDR1 is MNHEY, CDR2 SVGEGT. The CDR3 sequence: CASSYGTSGTDTQYF. CDR3 sequence (DNA): TGTGCCAGCAGTTATGGTACTAGCGGGACAGATACGCAGTATTTT.

The chain is built from TRBV3-1 and TRBJ2-1, with a tentative D call TRBD1 (6 bases). This CDR3 is built from 13 residues. CDR1 is LGHDT, CDR2 YNNKEL, per germline (reference sequence). The V gene lost 0 bases and the J gene lost 12 bases, with 12 bases spanning the gap. This CDR3 is CASSQDFRGWQFF. In DNA, the CDR3 is TGTGCCAGCAGCCAAGATTTCAGGGGTTGGCAGTTCTTC.

The CDR3 loop reads CARSLEVGDRDSNQPQHF. The CDR3 DNA reads as TGTGCCAGAAGCTTGGAAGTTGGGGACAGGGATAGCAATCAGCCCCAGCATTTT. The chain recombines TRBV5-3 with TRBJ1-5; TRBD1 agrees at 9 bases. TRBV5-3 is an ORF, with its function uncertain. V shed 0 bases and J 0 bases; nucleotides not matched to a gene: 7. The CDR3 has 18 amino acids.

Only a few counts were recorded for this clonotype. The V gene is TRBV4-3, the J gene TRBJ2-2; D not certain. The CDR3 runs to 18 residues. V was trimmed by 1 base and J by 4 bases, leaving 19 bases between them. Germline V gene lookup returns CDR1 LGHNA and CDR2 YSLEER. The DNA for the CDR3 is TGCGCCAGCAGCCAAGTATCAGCTATAGGATACTTCACCGGGGAGCTGTTTTTT. This encodes CASSQVSAIGYFTGELFF.

This clonotype was picked up one time. The chain couples TRBV20-1 to TRBJ2-3; 12 positions agree with TRBD2. The ends lost 5 bases at V and 4 bases at J; junction bases unmatched: 7. The CDR3 contains 15 residues. From germline, CDR1 is DFQATT and CDR2 SNEGSKA (reference sequence). The DNA for the CDR3 is TGCAGTGCTCAGATTCCTAGCGGGAGGGCAGATACGCAGTATTTT. Translation: CSAQIPSGRADTQYF.

The sample holds a few counts of this clonotype. The J gene is TRBJ2-1, the V gene TRBV7-3; TRBD2 matches at 7 bases. The CDR3 extends over 14 amino acids. V lost 2 bases, J lost 6 bases, and 4 bases stayed unmatched. Germline V lookup: CDR1 SGHTA, CDR2 FQGTGA. The CDR3 nucleotides read TGTGCCAGCAGCTTAGGTCCTAGCGGCAATGAGCAGTTCTTC. The encoded protein is CASSLGPSGNEQFF. Drawing the rest from reference TRBV7-3 and TRBJ2-1, the complete variable domain is GAGVSQTPSNKVTEKGKYVELRCDPISGHTALYWYRQSLGQGPEFLIYFQGTGAADDSGLPNDRFFAVRPEGSVSTLKIQRTERGDSAVYLCASSLGPSGNEQFFGPGTRLTVL.